This TCR beta chain came from a study of OX40 agonist ivuxolimab in advanced cancers. About the study: Intravenous ivuxolimab at 0.01 to 10 mg/kg was given to patients every 2 weeks. Study-level results: It was not determined which antigens were specifically recognized by the peripheral T cells that had undergone clonal expansion. Partial responders at 0.1-3.0 mg/kg had among the lowest clonal expansion.

Note on this clone: Antigen: not known.

The protocol was immunoSEQ multiplex PCR, while the TCRdb copy is restricted to in-frame clones and leaves out a portion. The sample has approximately 77,000 clones, 80% to 95% seen once; the top ten hold about 0.32%. This receptor was taken from an adult with an advanced solid tumor such as melanoma, head and neck, liver or kidney cancer. The input for sequencing was CD4+ or CD8+ T cells sorted from blood, taken in a trial of the OX40 agonist ivuxolimab.

The CDR3 region is CASSLEAQGMNTEAFF. CDR3 coding DNA: TGTGCCAGCAGCTTGGAGGCCCAGGGGATGAACACTGAAGCTTTCTTT. This chain connects TRBV5-4 to TRBJ1-1; D perhaps matches TRBD1 (6 bases). The CDR3 is 16 amino acids. Germline V gene lookup returns CDR1 SGHNT and CDR2 YYREEE (reference sequence). Trimming removed 0 bases from V and 0 bases from J, with 12 bases in between.